The following is a T cell receptor beta chain sequence with its context. These data are taken from a study of blood T cell repertoires in COVID-19. Per the original data handling: Reference gene primer amplification gave nucleated cell count estimates. Sequenced by immunoSEQ multiplex PCR; TCRdb stores in-frame clones only, minus some. V, J and clone size reflect that table, while D and trimming were determined from the DNA. The sample holds 60,000 to 90,000 clones; 80% to 90% are singletons and the top ten take roughly a sixth. The origin of this receptor is a human donor in a cohort sampled during active COVID-19. Sequenced: peripheral blood.

The CDR3 region is CASSLSEGTEAFF. The CDR3 DNA follows: TGTGCCAGCAGTTTAAGCGAAGGCACTGAAGCTTTCTTT. J is TRBJ1-1 and V is TRBV12-3 or TRBV12-4; D unclear. This CDR3 region has 13 residues. V gave up 2 bases and J gave up 4 bases, with 8 bases separating them.